This TCR beta chain originates from a study of cytotoxic CD8 clonotypes in ibrutinib-treated CLL. Study as a whole: Included were approximately ten relapsed/refractory and over 14 treatment-naive patients, of whom fewer than 18 were IGHV unmutated. Once patients had received a median about eleven months of treatment, range 6 to 36, response samples were obtained.

PBMCs were cryopreserved, and roughly 2 micrograms of genomic DNA from them went into TCR beta libraries. The protocol was immunoSEQ multiplex PCR, while the TCRdb copy is restricted to in-frame clones and leaves out a portion. The table lists over 140,000 clones, 75% to 85% of them singletons, with 7.6% in the top ten. The ends were cut back, 1 base at V and 5 bases at J, with 8 bases in the middle. CDR3 length: 14 residues. CDR1 is KGHSH, CDR2 LQKENI, per germline. The receptor's source is a human donor with chronic lymphocytic leukemia. Sequenced material: PBMCs, taken after 36 months of ibrutinib treatment. V is TRBV18 and J is TRBJ2-2; D could derive from TRBD1 or TRBD2 (6 bases each). CDR3 coding DNA: TGTGCCAGCTCACCACAAGGGGGGACCGGGGAGCTGTTTTTT. Protein: CASSPQGGTGELFF.